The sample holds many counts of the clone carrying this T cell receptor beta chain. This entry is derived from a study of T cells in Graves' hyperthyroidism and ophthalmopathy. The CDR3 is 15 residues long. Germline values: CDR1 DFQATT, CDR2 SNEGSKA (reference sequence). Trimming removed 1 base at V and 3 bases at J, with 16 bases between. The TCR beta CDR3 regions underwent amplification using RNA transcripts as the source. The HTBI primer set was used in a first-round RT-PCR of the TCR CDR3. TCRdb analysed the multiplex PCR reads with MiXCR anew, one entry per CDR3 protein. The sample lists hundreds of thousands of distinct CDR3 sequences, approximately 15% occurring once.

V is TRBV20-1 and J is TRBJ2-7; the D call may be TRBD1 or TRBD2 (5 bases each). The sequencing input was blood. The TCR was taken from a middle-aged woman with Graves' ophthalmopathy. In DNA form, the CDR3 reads TGCAGTGCTAGAGCGAGTCGGGGACCTTACTACGAGCAGTACTTC. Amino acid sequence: CSARASRGPYYEQYF.